These 29 T cell receptor beta chains share one sample of origin, sequenced in a study of blood T cell repertoires in COVID-19. Profiling relied on immunoSEQ multiplex PCR, and the TCRdb table lists in-frame clones only, not all of them. The data show 360,000 or so clones, more than 70% seen once. The source material was peripheral blood. The receptors derive from a woman aged 55-69 years with COVID-19, enrolled during active disease.

This clone has just one count. CDR3: CSVGLRGGNTGELFF. The CDR3 region has the DNA TGCAGCGTTGGTCTCCGGGGGGGGAACACCGGGGAGCTGTTTTTT. The chain employs TRBV29-1 and TRBJ2-2; TRBD2 matches 8 bases. Germline V gene data show CDR1 as SQVTM and CDR2 as ANQGSEA. Trimming removed 4 bases from V and 1 base from J; junction bases left unmatched: 5. The CDR3 loop spans 15 amino acids.

The chain couples TRBV24-1 to TRBJ1-2; 8 bases match TRBD1. Germline assignment: CDR1 KGHDR and CDR2 SFDVKD. CDR3 size: 16 residues. With 4 bases clipped from V and 4 bases from J, the junction kept 10 bases outside the gene matches. CDR3 DNA: TGTGCCACCAGTGACGCCTCAAGTCAGGGGGCCTATGGCTACACCTTC. Protein sequence: CATSDASSQGAYGYTF.

The J gene is TRBJ1-2, the V gene TRBV20-1, with D perhaps matching TRBD1 (6 bases). The CDR3 spans 11 residues. Germline lookup yields CDR1 DFQATT and CDR2 SNEGSKA (reference sequence). Trimming stripped 4 bases from V and 10 bases from J, with 13 bases between. The CDR3 nucleotides are TGCAGTGCTACGCCGGGACATATCTACACCTTC. It specifies CSATPGHIYTF.

The CDR3 DNA is TGCAGCGTCGGGACAGGGATAGAGGGGCAGTTCTTC. Protein: CSVGTGIEGQFF. V gene TRBV29-1 combines with J gene TRBJ2-1, with 9 bases lining up with TRBD1. Per germline, CDR1 SQVTM and CDR2 ANQGSEA. The CDR3 is 12 amino acids. Trimming cost V 6 bases and J 12 bases; bases outside gene matches: 9.

The CDR3, as DNA: TGTGCCAGCAGCCAAGTTACAGGGGAGTATGCAAAACTGTTTTTT. Translated, it gives CASSQVTGEYAKLFF. The chain is built from TRBV14 and TRBJ1-4, with 7 bases fitting TRBD1. Losses at the gene ends were 1 base for V and 10 bases for J; bases not matched to a gene: 9. Germline V gene sequence: CDR1 SGHDN, CDR2 FVKESK. The CDR3 sequence is 15 residues long.

The V and J genes are TRBV6-5 and TRBJ2-2, with D possibly being TRBD2 (5 bases). There are 15 residues in the CDR3. CDR1 MNHEY and CDR2 SVGAGI come from the germline V gene. V was clipped by 6 bases and J by 0 bases, with 11 bases between them. CDR3 bases: TGTGCCAGCAGCCCCGACTACGCGAACACCGGGGAGCTGTTTTTT. This encodes CASSPDYANTGELFF.

The CDR3 DNA reads as TGTGCCAGCAGCGAGGGACAGGGGAAGGGTGAGACCCAGTACTTC. Translated, it gives CASSEGQGKGETQYF. This rearrangement joins TRBV21-1 to TRBJ2-5; the table's D call TRBD1 went unverified against the DNA. TRBV21-1 is annotated as a pseudogene. CDR3 length: 15 residues.

The rearrangement links TRBV5-1 to TRBJ1-4; D possibly corresponds to TRBD1 (6 bases). V was trimmed by 2 bases and J by 0 bases, leaving 17 bases between them. The CDR3 sequence is 18 residues long. Germline lookup yields CDR1 SGHRS and CDR2 YFSETQ. CDR3 nucleotides: TGCGCCAGCAGCTTACAATGGACAGACGGGGCAACTAATGAAAAACTGTTTTTT. It specifies CASSLQWTDGATNEKLFF.

The chain joins TRBV2 to TRBJ1-2; unclear D gene. Per the germline V gene, CDR1 is SNHLY and CDR2 is FYNNEI. This CDR3 spans 14 amino acids. Trimming removed 0 bases from V and 4 bases from J, with 9 bases in between. In DNA, the CDR3 is TGTGCCAGCAGTGAAGCAGAGAAGCCCTATGGCTACACCTTC. The encoded protein is CASSEAEKPYGYTF. Looking up the rest from reference TRBV2 and TRBJ1-2 gives the full variable domain: EPEVTQTPSHQVTQMGQEVILRCVPISNHLYFYWYRQILGQKVEFLVSFYNNEISEKSEIFDDQFSVERPDGSNFTLKIRSTKLEDSAMYFCASSEAEKPYGYTFGSGTRLTVV.

The chain has TRBV28 and TRBJ1-5; 11 bases are shared with TRBD1. Germline CDR1 reads MDHEN; CDR2 reads SYDVKM. The CDR3 loop spans 19 amino acids. The V gene end was trimmed by 5 bases and the J gene end by 3 bases; junction bases not matched to a gene: 15. This chain's CDR3 is CASSTTRDRGTKVNQPQHF. The DNA of the CDR3 is TGTGCCAGCAGTACGACCCGGGACAGGGGGACCAAAGTCAATCAGCCCCAGCATTTT.

The genes are TRBV5-1 and TRBJ1-1, with D perhaps matching TRBD1 (5 bases). Germline loops: CDR1 SGHRS, CDR2 YFSETQ. The V end lost 4 bases, the J end lost 5 bases, and 15 bases lay between the germline ends. The CDR3 has 14 amino acids. The CDR3 DNA follows: TGCGCCAGCAGCCCCGCGGGGGACCGAACTGAAGCTTTCTTT. Protein: CASSPAGDRTEAFF.

The chain uses TRBV9 and TRBJ1-1; 8 bases fit TRBD1. CDR3 length equals 14 residues. The germline V gene has CDR1 SGDLS and CDR2 YYNGEE. Germline trimming cut 3 bases from V and 1 base from J; bases unmatched to any gene: 2. This chain's CDR3 is CASSADRANTEAFF. DNA for the CDR3: TGTGCCAGCAGCGCGGACAGGGCGAACACTGAAGCTTTCTTT.

Worth noting for this clone: In the same sample, other DNA sequences code for this CDR3. The rearrangement links TRBV18 to TRBJ1-1, with D hard to call. The ends were cut back, 2 bases at V and 1 base at J, with 5 bases in the middle. This CDR3 has 13 amino acids. Germline V lookup: CDR1 KGHSH, CDR2 LQKENI. In DNA, the CDR3 is TGTGCCAGCTCACCAGGAGAGAACACTGAAGCTTTCTTT. It is translated as CASSPGENTEAFF.

This clone came up once. This chain uses TRBV30 with TRBJ1-6, with a possible D match to TRBD1 (5 bases). The CDR3 has 16 residues. Trimming removed 3 bases from V and 9 bases from J, with 21 bases in between. CDR1 and CDR2 from the germline V gene are GTSNPN and SVGIG (reference sequence). CDR3 region: CAWSARLGLEGSPLHF. In nucleotides, the CDR3 is TGTGCCTGGAGCGCCCGGTTGGGGCTGGAGGGTTCACCCCTCCACTTT. The full variable domain, completed using reference TRBV30 and TRBJ1-6, is SQTIHQWPATLVQPVGSPLSLECTVEGTSNPNLYWYRQAAGRGLQLLFYSVGIGQISSEVPQNLSASRPQDRQFILSSKKLLLSDSGFYLCAWSARLGLEGSPLHFGNGTRLTVT.

This clone was observed a single time. This chain links TRBV19 with TRBJ2-7, with D possibly matching TRBD1 (5 bases). Per the germline V gene, CDR1 is LNHDA and CDR2 is SQIVND (reference sequence). The V gene lost 4 bases and the J gene lost 5 bases, with 21 bases spanning the gap. The CDR3 extends over 16 amino acids. The chain's CDR3 is CASSRIAGSRRNEQYF. CDR3 sequence (DNA): TGTGCCAGTAGTAGGATAGCAGGGTCCAGGCGGAACGAGCAGTACTTC.

The gene calls are TRBV19 and TRBJ1-1; possibly TRBD1 for D (5 bases). The CDR3 runs to 17 residues. V dropped 5 bases and J dropped 1 base, with 20 bases sitting between them. CDR1 and CDR2 from the germline V gene are LNHDA and SQIVND (reference sequence). CDR3 bases: TGTGCCAGTAGTCCTTTTAACAGGCAAATTACGAACACTGAAGCTTTCTTT. Translation gives CASSPFNRQITNTEAFF. The whole variable domain, filled in from reference TRBV19 and TRBJ1-1, reads DGGITQSPKYLFRKEGQNVTLSCEQNLNHDAMYWYRQDPGQGLRLIYYSQIVNDFQKGDIAEGYSVSREKKESFPLTVTSAQKNPTAFYLCASSPFNRQITNTEAFFGQGTRLTVV.

The rearrangement joins TRBV27 to TRBJ2-3; perhaps TRBD1 as D (5 bases). CDR1 MNHEY and CDR2 SMNVEV come from the germline V gene (reference sequence). Trimming pared 0 bases from V and 3 bases from J, leaving 13 bases between. The CDR3 contains 16 residues. The CDR3 DNA is TGTGCCAGCAGTTTATCGATCCAGGGTGGAACAGATACGCAGTATTTT. Translation: CASSLSIQGGTDTQYF.

This clone is a singleton in its sample. A read error may account for a junction end that differs from germline. The V and J genes are TRBV11-2 and TRBJ1-5; 8 bases fit TRBD1. The germline gives CDR1 SGHAT, CDR2 FQNNGV. The length of the CDR3 is 15 residues. Written as DNA, the CDR3 is TGTGCCAGCAGCTTAGCGGCAGGGGGCAACCAGCCCCAGCATTTT. This codes for CASSLAAGGNQPQHF.

V gene TRBV19 combines with J gene TRBJ1-2; D may be TRBD1 (5 bases). The CDR3 is 14 amino acids. V was shortened by 4 bases and J by 2 bases, with 11 bases between the two germline ends. Germline lookup yields CDR1 LNHDA and CDR2 SQIVND (reference sequence). The CDR3 region has the DNA TGTGCCAGTAGTAGGAGACAGTCGAACTATGGCTACACCTTC. Translating gives CASSRRQSNYGYTF. The whole variable domain, remainder taken from reference TRBV19 and TRBJ1-2, is DGGITQSPKYLFRKEGQNVTLSCEQNLNHDAMYWYRQDPGQGLRLIYYSQIVNDFQKGDIAEGYSVSREKKESFPLTVTSAQKNPTAFYLCASSRRQSNYGYTFGSGTRLTVV.

This clone appeared once. The chain is built from TRBV28 and TRBJ1-1, with 8 bases matching TRBD1. Trimming removed 7 bases from V and 11 bases from J; junction bases left unmatched: 12. In germline, CDR1 is MDHEN, CDR2 SYDVKM. The CDR3 spans 13 residues. CDR3 sequence (DNA): TGTGCCAGCACCTCATGGCAGGGGGCTGGGGCTTTCTTT. It specifies CASTSWQGAGAFF.

The CDR3 loop is CASSGGLAQETQYF. The DNA of the CDR3 is TGCGCCAGCAGCGGGGGACTAGCCCAAGAGACCCAGTACTTC. V is TRBV5-1 and J is TRBJ2-5; 9 bases match TRBD2. CDR3 length: 14 amino acids. The ends lost 4 bases at V and 1 base at J; junction bases unmatched: 2. Germline V gene sequence: CDR1 SGHRS, CDR2 YFSETQ. Looking up the rest from reference TRBV5-1 and TRBJ2-5 gives the full variable domain: KAGVTQTPRYLIKTRGQQVTLSCSPISGHRSVSWYQQTPGQGLQFLFEYFSETQRNKGNFPGRFSGRQFSNSRSEMNVSTLELGDSALYLCASSGGLAQETQYFGPGTRLLVL.

The chain recombines TRBV28 with TRBJ2-3; 8 positions agree with TRBD2. The CDR3 runs 12 residues. With V trimmed by 8 bases and J by 6 bases, 4 bases remained unmatched. The germline V gene has CDR1 MDHEN and CDR2 SYDVKM. Here the CDR3 DNA reads TGTGCCAGCTCCGTAGCGGGGGATACGCAGTATTTT. Encoded protein: CASSVAGDTQYF.

The V and J genes are TRBV7-2 and TRBJ2-5; D not resolved. The CDR3 spans 15 residues. V was trimmed by 1 base and J by 5 bases, leaving 14 bases between them. Per germline, CDR1 SGHTA and CDR2 FQGNSA. CDR3: CASSLGSPARETQYF. DNA for the CDR3: TGTGCCAGCAGCTTAGGGTCGCCGGCCAGGGAGACCCAGTACTTC.

The CDR3 reads CASSATGSTDTQYF. CDR3 coding DNA: TGTGCCAGCAGCGCTACGGGGAGCACAGATACGCAGTATTTT. The V call is TRBV11-2, the J call TRBJ2-3, with D perhaps matching TRBD2 (5 bases). Germline V gene sequence: CDR1 SGHAT, CDR2 FQNNGV. Trimming removed 5 bases from V and 0 bases from J, with 9 bases in between. This CDR3 region has 14 residues.

The rearrangement uses TRBV18 and TRBJ2-7; 8 bases map to TRBD1. This CDR3 spans 15 amino acids. Trimming took 2 bases from V and 5 from J; bases not matched to a gene: 8. The germline V gene has CDR1 KGHSH and CDR2 LQKENI. The CDR3 protein is CASSPAARGHDEQYF. Written as DNA, the CDR3 is TGTGCCAGCTCACCAGCGGCCAGGGGGCATGACGAGCAGTACTTC.

A few counts support this clone. The genes are TRBV5-1 and TRBJ2-1; 7 bases are shared with TRBD2. Germline V CDR1 and CDR2: SGHRS, YFSETQ. The CDR3 totals 15 residues. With 7 bases clipped from V and 4 bases from J, the junction kept 11 bases outside the gene matches. The CDR3 protein is CASRRGTSAYNEQFF. DNA for the CDR3: TGCGCCAGCCGTCGGGGAACTAGCGCATACAATGAGCAGTTCTTC.

The chain recombines TRBV6-5 with TRBJ1-5, with D uncertain. From germline, CDR1 is MNHEY and CDR2 SVGAGI. With 5 bases removed from V and 6 bases from J, the gap between germline ends came to 11 bases. The CDR3 contains 13 residues. The CDR3 DNA follows: TGTGCCAGCAGTCGCGGATATGGTCAGCCCCAGCATTTT. The encoded protein is CASSRGYGQPQHF.

This chain connects TRBV7-2 to TRBJ2-5, with TRBD1 matching over 11 bases. The CDR3 runs 15 residues. From germline, CDR1 is SGHTA and CDR2 FQGNSA. With V trimmed by 4 bases and J by 2 bases, 3 bases remained unmatched. CDR3 sequence: CASSSWDRGQETQYF. In DNA, the CDR3 is TGTGCCAGCAGCTCATGGGACAGGGGGCAAGAGACCCAGTACTTC.

The rearrangement uses TRBV18 and TRBJ1-4; 8 bases map to TRBD1. V shed 6 bases, J shed 3 bases, and the junction held 3 bases outside the gene matches. From germline, CDR1 is KGHSH and CDR2 LQKENI. The CDR3 loop spans 14 amino acids. CDR3 sequence (DNA): TGTGCCAGCTCTACAGGGGGTGCTAATGAAAAACTGTTTTTT. This encodes CASSTGGANEKLFF. The complete variable domain, with remaining parts taken from reference TRBV18 and TRBJ1-4, reads NAGVMQNPRHLVRRRGQEARLRCSPMKGHSHVYWYRQLPEEGLKFMVYLQKENIIDESGMPKERFSAEFPKEGPSILRIQQVVRGDSAAYFCASSTGGANEKLFFGSGTQLSVL.